The sequence of this T cell receptor (beta chain) was determined in a study of cytomegalovirus exposure and HLA in healthy donors. The wider study: Genotyping showed roughly 77% of 300 to 450 donors falling in the Caucasian-associated ancestry cluster.

Researchers ran the PCR with 60 Vbeta and 13 Jbeta primers. TCRdb keeps only in-frame clones here, not all; method: immunoSEQ multiplex PCR. The table records fewer than 150,000 clones, about three quarters of them present only once. With 6 bases removed from V and 9 bases from J, the gap between germline ends came to 15 bases. The germline V gene has CDR1 LNHDA and CDR2 SQIVND (reference sequence). The CDR3 runs 13 residues. Sequencing input: PBMCs. The chain carries TRBV19 and TRBJ2-1, with D maybe TRBD2 (5 bases). The origin of this receptor is a human donor in good health. The CDR3 loop is CASSLSARGEQFF. For the CDR3, the DNA is TGTGCCAGTAGCCTGAGCGCTCGGGGTGAGCAGTTCTTC.